Shown below are 6 T cell receptor beta chains from a single sample sequenced in a study of control samples from healthy donors and cancer patients. Generated by immunoSEQ multiplex PCR, the TCRdb table keeps only in-frame clones and is missing some. The repertoire holds 65,000 to 90,000 clones, with roughly 93% as singletons. Sequences were obtained from blood. These receptors were obtained from a young woman in good health.

This clone appeared once. The chain combines TRBV4-2 with TRBJ1-1; D unclear. V lost 0 bases and J lost 4, with 9 bases in between. Germline CDR1 reads LGHNA; CDR2 reads YNFKEQ. The CDR3 is 14 residues long. The CDR3 sequence: CASSQEVGGTEAFF. Here the CDR3 DNA reads TGTGCCAGCAGCCAAGAGGTGGGTGGCACTGAAGCTTTCTTT.

The chain recombines TRBV6-5 with TRBJ1-1; 11 bases fit TRBD1. The CDR3 runs to 14 residues. Germline V gene sequence: CDR1 MNHEY, CDR2 SVGAGI. Germline trimming cut 7 bases from V and 5 bases from J; bases unmatched to any gene: 6. The CDR3 is CASTPGDRGTEAFF. CDR3 bases: TGTGCCAGCACCCCGGGGGACAGGGGGACTGAAGCTTTCTTT.

This rearrangement joins TRBV11-2 to TRBJ2-3; D unclear. The CDR3 has 14 residues. V lost 2 bases and J lost 2, with 8 bases in between. CDR1 is SGHAT, CDR2 FQNNGV, per germline. The CDR3: CASSLYAYTDTQYF. Written as DNA, the CDR3 is TGTGCCAGCAGCTTATATGCGTACACAGATACGCAGTATTTT.

This clone was seen once. The J gene is TRBJ1-5, the V gene TRBV6-5; D call uncertain. Germline V gives CDR1 MNHEY, CDR2 SVGAGI. The CDR3 spans 12 residues. Trimming stripped 6 bases from V and 4 bases from J, with 7 bases between. The CDR3 DNA reads as TGTGCCAGCAGGAACCTTAATCAGCCCCAGCATTTT. Protein sequence: CASRNLNQPQHF.

The chain uses TRBV30 and TRBJ2-5; TRBD1 matches at 8 bases. CDR1 and CDR2 (germline): GTSNPN, SVGIG (reference sequence). After removal of 5 bases from V and 0 bases from J, the junction contained 11 bases not matched to a gene. The CDR3 loop spans 16 amino acids. The CDR3 region has the DNA TGTGCCTGGGTCCAGCAGGGGGCCATTAACCAAGAGACCCAGTACTTC. This gives the protein CAWVQQGAINQETQYF. Drawing the rest from reference TRBV30 and TRBJ2-5, the complete variable domain is SQTIHQWPATLVQPVGSPLSLECTVEGTSNPNLYWYRQAAGRGLQLLFYSVGIGQISSEVPQNLSASRPQDRQFILSSKKLLLSDSGFYLCAWVQQGAINQETQYFGPGTRLLVL.

The chain employs TRBV5-1 and TRBJ2-3; a possible D gene is TRBD2 (6 bases). Looked up from germline, CDR1 is SGHRS and CDR2 is YFSETQ. This CDR3 contains 14 residues. V was cut by 4 bases and J by 6 bases, with 15 bases left in between. CDR3 coding DNA: TGCGCCAGCAGCCACCCGGGGGATACTGATACGCAGTATTTT. Translation gives CASSHPGDTDTQYF. The full variable domain, completed using reference TRBV5-1 and TRBJ2-3, is KAGVTQTPRYLIKTRGQQVTLSCSPISGHRSVSWYQQTPGQGLQFLFEYFSETQRNKGNFPGRFSGRQFSNSRSEMNVSTLELGDSALYLCASSHPGDTDTQYFGPGTRLTVL.